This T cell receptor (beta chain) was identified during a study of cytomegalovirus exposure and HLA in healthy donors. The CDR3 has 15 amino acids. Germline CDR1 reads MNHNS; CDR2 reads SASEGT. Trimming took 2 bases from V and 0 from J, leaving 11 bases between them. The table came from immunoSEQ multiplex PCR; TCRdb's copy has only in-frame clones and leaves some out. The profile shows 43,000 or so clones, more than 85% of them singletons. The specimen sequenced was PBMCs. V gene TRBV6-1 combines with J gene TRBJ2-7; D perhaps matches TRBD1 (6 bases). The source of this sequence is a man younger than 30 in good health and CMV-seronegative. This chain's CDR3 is CASSENRASSYEQYF. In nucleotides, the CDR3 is TGTGCCAGCAGTGAAAACAGGGCGAGCTCCTACGAGCAGTACTTC.